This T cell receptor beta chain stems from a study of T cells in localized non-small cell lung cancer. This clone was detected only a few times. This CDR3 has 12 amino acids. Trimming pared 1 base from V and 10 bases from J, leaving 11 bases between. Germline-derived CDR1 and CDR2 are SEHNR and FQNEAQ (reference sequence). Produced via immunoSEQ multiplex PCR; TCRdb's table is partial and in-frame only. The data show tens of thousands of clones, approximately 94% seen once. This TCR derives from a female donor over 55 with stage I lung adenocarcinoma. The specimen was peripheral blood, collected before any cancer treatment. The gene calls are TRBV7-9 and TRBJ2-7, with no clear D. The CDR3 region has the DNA TGTGCCAGCAGCTTAGGGCAGACCCACCAGTACTTC. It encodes CASSLGQTHQYF.